This TCR beta chain was obtained from a study of blood T cell repertoires in COVID-19. About the research overall: COVID-19 samples collected from the United States, Italy and Spain covered acute and convalescent phases. Sample material is recorded as cDNA or gDNA derived from T cells, B-cell-depleted T cells, or PBMCs.

In the original workflow: From reference gene primer amplification, estimates of nucleated cell counts were derived. Repertoires were generated with immunoSEQ multiplex PCR, while TCRdb's copy carries only in-frame clones and drops some. The V and J calls and clone size come from that table; D and trimming were worked out from the DNA. Counted here are about 110,000 clones, around 80% occurring once; the ten biggest clones make up less than 5%. Germline V CDR1 and CDR2: MNHEY, SVGEGT. The length of the CDR3 is 14 residues. The V end was cut by 5 bases, the J end by 1 base, with 12 bases between. This clonotype was sampled from a human donor in a cohort sampled during active or convalescent COVID-19. The gene calls are TRBV6-2 or TRBV6-3 and TRBJ2-7, with a tentative D call TRBD2 (6 bases). Sequencing was done on a sample of peripheral blood. This chain's CDR3 is CASSTWDFSYEQYF. CDR3 nucleotide sequence: TGTGCCAGCAGTACTTGGGACTTTTCCTACGAGCAGTACTTC.